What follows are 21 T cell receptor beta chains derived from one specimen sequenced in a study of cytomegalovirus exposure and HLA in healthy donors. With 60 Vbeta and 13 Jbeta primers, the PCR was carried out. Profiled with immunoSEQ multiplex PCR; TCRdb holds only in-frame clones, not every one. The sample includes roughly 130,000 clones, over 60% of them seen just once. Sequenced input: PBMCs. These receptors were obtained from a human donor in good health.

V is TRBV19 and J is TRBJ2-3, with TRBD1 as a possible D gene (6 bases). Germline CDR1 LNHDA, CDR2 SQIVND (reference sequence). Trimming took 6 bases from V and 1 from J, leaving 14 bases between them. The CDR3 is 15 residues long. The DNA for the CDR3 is TGTGCCAGTAGCTATGGACAGCCACGCACAGATACGCAGTATTTT. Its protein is CASSYGQPRTDTQYF.

CDR3 in DNA: TGTGCCAGCAGCCCCCCCCCGGGGAACACTGAAGCTTTCTTT. Residues: CASSPPPGNTEAFF. The chain joins TRBV9 to TRBJ1-1, with D hard to call. This CDR3 spans 14 amino acids. V gave up 4 bases and J gave up 1 base, with 11 bases separating them. Germline values: CDR1 SGDLS, CDR2 YYNGEE.

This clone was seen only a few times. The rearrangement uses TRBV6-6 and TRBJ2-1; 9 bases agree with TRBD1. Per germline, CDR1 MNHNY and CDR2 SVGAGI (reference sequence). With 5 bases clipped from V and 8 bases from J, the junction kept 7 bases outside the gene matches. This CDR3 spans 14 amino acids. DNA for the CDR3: TGTGCCAGCAGTCAGGGACAGGGACTCGATGAGCAGTTCTTC. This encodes CASSQGQGLDEQFF.

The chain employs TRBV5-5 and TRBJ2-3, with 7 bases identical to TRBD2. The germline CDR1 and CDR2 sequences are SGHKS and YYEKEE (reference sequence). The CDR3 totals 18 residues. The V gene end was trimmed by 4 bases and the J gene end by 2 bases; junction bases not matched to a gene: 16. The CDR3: CASSKTSPGRVLTDTQYF. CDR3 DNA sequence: TGTGCCAGCAGCAAAACCTCCCCGGGGAGGGTTCTCACAGATACGCAGTATTTT.

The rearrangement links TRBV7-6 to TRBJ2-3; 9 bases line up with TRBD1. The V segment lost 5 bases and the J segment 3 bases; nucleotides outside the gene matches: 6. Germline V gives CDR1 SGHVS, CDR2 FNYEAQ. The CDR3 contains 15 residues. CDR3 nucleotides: TGTGCCAGCAGCCCTCAGACAGGGGGGACAGATACGCAGTATTTT. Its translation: CASSPQTGGTDTQYF.

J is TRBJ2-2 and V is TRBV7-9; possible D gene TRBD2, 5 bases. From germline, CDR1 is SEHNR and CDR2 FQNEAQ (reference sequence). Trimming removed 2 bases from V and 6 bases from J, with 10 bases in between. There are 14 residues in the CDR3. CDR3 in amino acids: CASSLPDGAGELFF. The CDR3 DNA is TGTGCCAGCAGCTTACCGGACGGGGCCGGGGAGCTGTTTTTT. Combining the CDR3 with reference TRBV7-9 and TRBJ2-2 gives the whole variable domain DTGVSQNPRHKITKRGQNVTFRCDPISEHNRLYWYRQTLGQGPEFLTYFQNEAQLEKSRLLSDRFSAERPKGSFSTLEIQRTEQGDSAMYLCASSLPDGAGELFFGEGSRLTVL.

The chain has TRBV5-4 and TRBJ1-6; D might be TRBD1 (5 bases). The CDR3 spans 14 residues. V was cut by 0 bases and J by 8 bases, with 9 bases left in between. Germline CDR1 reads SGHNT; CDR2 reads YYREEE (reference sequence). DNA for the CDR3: TGTGCCAGCAGCTTGGTCAGGGCGGATTCACCCCTCCACTTT. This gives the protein CASSLVRADSPLHF.

Here the CDR3 reads CASARTSSIGPREYEQFF. Here the CDR3 DNA reads TGTGCCAGCGCTCGAACATCATCCATCGGGCCCCGGGAATATGAGCAGTTCTTC. The chain uses TRBV2 and TRBJ2-1, with D possibly TRBD2 on 5 matching bases. This CDR3 has 18 residues. The germline V gene encodes CDR1 SNHLY and CDR2 FYNNEI. Trimming took 8 bases from V and 8 from J, leaving 31 bases between them.

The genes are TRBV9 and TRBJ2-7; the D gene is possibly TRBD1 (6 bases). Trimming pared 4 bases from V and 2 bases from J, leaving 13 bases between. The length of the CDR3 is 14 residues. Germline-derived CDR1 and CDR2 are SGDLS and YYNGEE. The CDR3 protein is CASSPQDSTYEQYF. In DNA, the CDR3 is TGTGCCAGCAGCCCCCAGGACAGCACCTACGAGCAGTACTTC.

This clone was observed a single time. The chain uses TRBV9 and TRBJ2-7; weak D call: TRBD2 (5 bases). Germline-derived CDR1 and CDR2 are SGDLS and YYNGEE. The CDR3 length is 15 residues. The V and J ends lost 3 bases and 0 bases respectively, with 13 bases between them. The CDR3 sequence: CASSGGGGHSYEQYF. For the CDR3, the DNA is TGTGCCAGCAGCGGGGGTGGAGGTCACTCCTACGAGCAGTACTTC. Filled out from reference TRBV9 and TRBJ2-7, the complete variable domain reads DSGVTQTPKHLITATGQRVTLRCSPRSGDLSVYWYQQSLDQGLQFLIQYYNGEERAKGNILERFSAQQFPDLHSELNLSSLELGDSALYFCASSGGGGHSYEQYFGPGTRLTVT.

The CDR3: CASSLAGSYNEQFF. The CDR3 DNA reads TGCGCCAGCAGCTTAGCGGGGTCCTACAATGAGCAGTTCTTC. J is TRBJ2-1 and V is TRBV5-1, with TRBD2 matching 7 bases. This CDR3 contains 14 residues. The ends lost 2 bases at V and 1 base at J; junction bases unmatched: 0. Germline values: CDR1 SGHRS, CDR2 YFSETQ. Full variable domain (outside the CDR3, taken from reference TRBV5-1 and TRBJ2-1): KAGVTQTPRYLIKTRGQQVTLSCSPISGHRSVSWYQQTPGQGLQFLFEYFSETQRNKGNFPGRFSGRQFSNSRSEMNVSTLELGDSALYLCASSLAGSYNEQFFGPGTRLTVL.

CDR3 in DNA: TGTGCCAGCAGCCCTGAGCCCACAGCGGGGGGGCGGTACGAGCAGTACTTC. The encoded protein is CASSPEPTAGGRYEQYF. The chain joins TRBV5-4 to TRBJ2-7; 10 nucleotides match TRBD2. The ends lost 4 bases at V and 4 bases at J; junction bases unmatched: 14. Germline assignment: CDR1 SGHNT and CDR2 YYREEE (reference sequence). This CDR3 is built from 17 residues.

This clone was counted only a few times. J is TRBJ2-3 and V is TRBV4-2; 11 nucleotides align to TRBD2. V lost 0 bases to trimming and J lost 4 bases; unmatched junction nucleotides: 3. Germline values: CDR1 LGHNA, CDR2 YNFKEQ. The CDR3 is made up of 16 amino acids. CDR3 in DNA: TGTGCCAGCAGCCAAGATGCTAGCGGGGGGCCAGATACGCAGTATTTT. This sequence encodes CASSQDASGGPDTQYF.

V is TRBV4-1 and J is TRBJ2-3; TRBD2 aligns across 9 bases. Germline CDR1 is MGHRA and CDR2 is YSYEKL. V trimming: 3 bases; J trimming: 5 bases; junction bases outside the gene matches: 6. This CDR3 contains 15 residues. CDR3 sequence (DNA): TGCGCCAGCAGCCAGGTAGCGGGGGATAGAGATACGCAGTATTTT. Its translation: CASSQVAGDRDTQYF.

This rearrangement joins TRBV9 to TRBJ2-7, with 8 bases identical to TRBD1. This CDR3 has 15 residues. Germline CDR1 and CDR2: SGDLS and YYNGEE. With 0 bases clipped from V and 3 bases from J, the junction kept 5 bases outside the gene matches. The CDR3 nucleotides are TGTGCCAGCAGCGTAGGTCCAGGGGGCGTCTACGAGCAGTACTTC. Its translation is CASSVGPGGVYEQYF.

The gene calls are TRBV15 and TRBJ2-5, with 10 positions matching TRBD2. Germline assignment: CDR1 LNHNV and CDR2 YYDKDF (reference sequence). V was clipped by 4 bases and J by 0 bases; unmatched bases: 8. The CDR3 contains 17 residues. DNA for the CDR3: TGTGCCACCAGCACCCTAGGACTAGCGGAAAACCAAGAGACCCAGTACTTC. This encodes CATSTLGLAENQETQYF.

Here the CDR3 DNA reads TGTGCCAGCAGTTACTCGGACGGGGGCTATGGCTACACCTTC. Its translation: CASSYSDGGYGYTF. The rearrangement links TRBV6-5 to TRBJ1-2; TRBD1 might be the D (5 bases). Trimming left V 0 bases short and J 4 bases short, with 9 bases between. This CDR3 is built from 14 residues. Germline V gene sequence: CDR1 MNHEY, CDR2 SVGAGI.

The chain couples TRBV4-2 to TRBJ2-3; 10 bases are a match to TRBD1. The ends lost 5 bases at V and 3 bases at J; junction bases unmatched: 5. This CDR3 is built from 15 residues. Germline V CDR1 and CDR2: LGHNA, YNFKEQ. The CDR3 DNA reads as TGTGCCAGCAGCTTGGACAGGGGGTATACAGATACGCAGTATTTT. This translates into CASSLDRGYTDTQYF.

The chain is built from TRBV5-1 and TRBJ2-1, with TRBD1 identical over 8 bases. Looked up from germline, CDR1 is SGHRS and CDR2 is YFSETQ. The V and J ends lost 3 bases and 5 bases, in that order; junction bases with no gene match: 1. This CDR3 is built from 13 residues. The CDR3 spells CASSWTGNNEQFF. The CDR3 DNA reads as TGCGCCAGCAGCTGGACAGGGAACAATGAGCAGTTCTTC.

The DNA for the CDR3 is TGTGCCACCAGCTTAACAGACAGGGGAACTGAAGCTTTCTTT. This gives the protein CATSLTDRGTEAFF. J is TRBJ1-1 and V is TRBV15, with 8 bases aligning to TRBD1. V lost 5 bases, J lost 5 bases, and 7 bases stayed unmatched. Per germline, CDR1 LNHNV and CDR2 YYDKDF (reference sequence). The CDR3 totals 14 residues.

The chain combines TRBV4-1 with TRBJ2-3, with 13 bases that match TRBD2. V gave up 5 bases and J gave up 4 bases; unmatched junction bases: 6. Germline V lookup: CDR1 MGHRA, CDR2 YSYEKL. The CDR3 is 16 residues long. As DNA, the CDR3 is TGCGCCAGCAGCAAACTAGCGGGGGGGGTACCAGATACGCAGTATTTT. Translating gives CASSKLAGGVPDTQYF.